This T cell receptor (beta chain) was sequenced during a study of cytomegalovirus exposure and HLA in healthy donors. It was with 60 Vbeta and 13 Jbeta primers that the PCR ran. The protocol was immunoSEQ multiplex PCR, while the TCRdb copy is restricted to in-frame clones and leaves out a portion. The sample lists 95,000 to 100,000 clones; approximately 85% were seen once. The germline CDR1 and CDR2 sequences are MNHEY and SMNVEV (reference sequence). The CDR3 is made up of 16 amino acids. V lost 5 bases, J lost 6 bases, and 11 bases stayed unmatched. The sample was PBMCs. The V call is TRBV27, the J call TRBJ2-1, with 9 bases identical to TRBD2. The TCR sequence derives from a man aged 25 to 40 in good health and CMV-seronegative. The CDR3 DNA reads as TGTGCCAGCAGTCGAGGGGTGCTAGCGGGGTTCAATGAGCAGTTCTTC. This gives the protein CASSRGVLAGFNEQFF.